This record looks at one T cell receptor (beta chain) sequence and its context. Reverse transcribed after extraction, RNA yielded cDNA as the sequencing template. Sequencing was performed with immunoSEQ multiplex PCR; in TCRdb, only in-frame clones are kept and a portion is missing. Of 130,000 to 150,000 clones listed, about 89% were seen once; the top ten hold roughly 16%. The data belong to a study of CD8+ T cells in alopecia areata. Samples from alopecia areata patients were lesional scalp punch biopsies and peripheral blood. Sorted out of PBMCs were CD4+ T cells and CD8+ T cells. CDR1 SGHRS and CDR2 YFSETQ come from the germline V gene. The CDR3 runs 15 residues. Unmatched junction bases numbered 8, after V lost 8 bases and J lost 0 bases.

The sequences come from CD8+ T cells sorted from blood, collected at week 0. The receptor comes from a human donor with alopecia areata. The chain links TRBV5-1 to TRBJ2-3; 8 bases agree with TRBD2. CDR3: CASKAGASSTDTQYF. CDR3 bases: TGCGCCAGTAAAGCGGGAGCCTCTAGCACAGATACGCAGTATTTT.